The entry that follows covers one T cell receptor (beta chain) sequence. This receptor's antigen is unknown. Base qualities were left out, and no much larger clone turns up one base away. The sample is drawn from a study of blood T cells in healthy people across ages (dated by TCRdb to about 2015). Some background on the complete study: In model experiments, template switching captured roughly one uniquely barcoded TCR beta cDNA molecule for every two T cells. To track age-related changes in TCR beta repertoire diversity, the study relied on deep sequencing normalized with unique cDNA molecular identifiers. Donors were grouped into four age groups: young (average roughly 16 years), middle-aged (roughly 37), aged (around 60) and long-lived (about 82). To avoid experimental bias, donors of different ages were randomly spread across the sequencing lanes. Two additional independent replicas of 1 million unique cDNA reads from the same blood draw were analyzed for two donors (one aged 18 to 30 and one aged 80 or older).

Summary of the overall study and its limitations: Estimates of total diversity based on one million sequenced T cells were considered lower bounds and underestimates. As age increased, observed TCR beta diversity per million T cells dropped in a roughly linear way, and a significant reduction was already evident by age about 40. Donor CMV infection status was unknown, potentially confounding age-related changes in expanded clonotypes. Compared with the aged group, the long-lived group had more naive CD4+ T cells, fewer expanded clones and increased TCR diversity, suggesting age selection. Bulk unsorted PBMC profiling prevented conclusive comparison of naive and antigen-experienced compartments. There was a strong correlation between observed TCR beta diversity and the percentage of naive T cells measured by flow cytometry.

Donors were 30 to 45 systemically healthy Caucasian individuals from Russia aged roughly 6 to 100 years. Each donor gave ten milliliters of peripheral blood, drawn into EDTA-treated Vacutainer tubes. Ficoll-Paque density-gradient centrifugation was used to isolate PBMCs, with at least 6.5 million per sample. Trizol reagent was used to extract total RNA from the PBMCs, yielding at least 6 micrograms per sample. The percentages of naive CD45RAhigh/CD27high T cells were determined by flow cytometry on a PBMC aliquot from every donor. CDR1 is given as SGHVS and CDR2 as FQNEAQ, both from the germline V gene. V is reduced by 5 bases and J by 2 bases, leaving a spacing of 10 bases between them. Including the terminal cysteine and phenylalanine, the CDR3 comprises 13 residues. The only DNA kept is the CDR3, 39 bases in frame from the first base. Library preparation employed 5' RACE. The instrument given in TCRdb is Illumina HiSeq 2500. The second PCR ran for roughly 7 to 11 cycles and used a J-beta primer mix along with a sample-barcoded 5' primer. A unique molecular identifier was introduced onto each TCR beta cDNA molecule by a template-switch 5' adaptor carrying 12 random nucleotides. Each sample yielded at least 3 million CDR3-containing paired-end reads. First-strand cDNA synthesis was performed from all RNA using the Mint cDNA synthesis kit, with priming by a TRBC-specific oligonucleotide. After uracil-DNA glycosylase treatment, a first 18-cycle PCR used universal primers M1SS and BC2_uni_R on all cDNA. On the authors' methods: Each sample was normalized by randomly selecting 1 million high-quality reads, each carrying a distinct molecular identifier. Reads with shared molecular identifiers were discarded instead of being binned into consensus sequences. CDR3 identification, clonotype clustering and error correction used MiTCR with a Q25 quality threshold and the strictest error-elimination algorithm. Lower-bound total TCR beta diversity was estimated with a nonparametric unseen species model using Euler transformation. TCRdb handled the public reads itself, with Q25 trimming in fastp and clone calling in MiXCR, and kept productive beta chains. Every CDR3 protein is listed once, alongside the most common genes and DNA of its rows. V and J calls and clone size were set by TCRdb, not the authors. The sample contains 730,000 or so distinct CDR3 sequences, 35% to 50% of them found a single time. The biggest ten clones account for 30% of the sample.

Sequencing was carried out using blood. The sequence links TRBV7-8 to TRBJ2-7, with no confidently assigned D gene. The TCR originated in a man older than 75 in good health. The DNA is as follows: TGTGCCAGCAGCCATGGGGTTACCTACGAGCAGTACTTC. Its amino acids are CASSHGVTYEQYF.